Shown below are 8 T cell receptor beta chains from a single sample sequenced in a study of blood T cells in healthy people across ages. A J-beta primer mix and a sample-barcoded 5' primer were used in a second PCR of about 7 to 12 cycles. A single record per CDR3 protein comes from TCRdb applying MiXCR to the 5' RACE reads. The data hold approximately 800,000 distinct CDR3 sequences, with around 45% observed a single time. The sample consisted of blood. All receptors derive from a man older than 75 in good health.

CDR3 sequence: CASSQAGGSDTQYF. The CDR3 nucleotides read TGTGCCAGCAGCCAAGCGGGGGGGAGTGATACGCAGTATTTT. This chain links TRBV4-2 with TRBJ2-3, with 8 bases identical to TRBD2. V was pared by 1 base and J by 6 bases, with 3 bases of the junction left unmatched. CDR3 length: 14 residues. Germline assignment: CDR1 LGHNA and CDR2 YNFKEQ.

This chain connects TRBV10-3 to TRBJ2-7; D is possibly TRBD2 (5 bases). V was trimmed by 3 bases and J by 5 bases, leaving 11 bases between them. CDR3 size: 13 residues. The germline V gene encodes CDR1 ENHRY and CDR2 SYGVKD. For the CDR3, the DNA is TGTGCCATCAGTGATATGGCGGGTGACGAGCAGTACTTC. Its translation is CAISDMAGDEQYF.

This clonotype was picked up a small number of times. This chain links TRBV12-3 or TRBV12-4 with TRBJ2-1, with TRBD2 as a possible D gene (6 bases). Trimming removed 5 bases from V and 0 bases from J, with 14 bases in between. CDR3 length: 16 amino acids. The CDR3 sequence: CASSPPGTPSYNEQFF. The CDR3 coding sequence is TGTGCCAGCAGTCCACCCGGGACTCCCTCCTACAATGAGCAGTTCTTC.

This clonotype was detected a few times. The J gene is TRBJ1-2, the V gene TRBV29-1, with D tentatively TRBD1 (6 bases). The germline CDR1 and CDR2 sequences are SQVTM and ANQGSEA. The V and J ends lost 8 bases and 8 bases respectively, with 18 bases between them. CDR3 length: 12 residues. The CDR3 DNA reads as TGCAGCAGCTTTGGGGGCGCGAGGGGCTACACCTTC. Its translation is CSSFGGARGYTF.

The CDR3 nucleotides are TGCGCCAGCAGCTTGTTCATGTGGGAGCAGTTCTTC. Amino acids: CASSLFMWEQFF. The gene calls are TRBV5-1 and TRBJ2-1; D not certain. This CDR3 is 12 amino acids long. The germline V gene encodes CDR1 SGHRS and CDR2 YFSETQ. Trimming pared 1 base from V and 10 bases from J, leaving 9 bases between.

This clonotype occurred many times. The CDR3 nucleotides read TGTGCCAGCAGCCAAGAGGCACCAAGCTCCTACGAGCAGTACTTC. As protein: CASSQEAPSSYEQYF. V usage is TRBV4-2 and J usage is TRBJ2-7, with no clear D. V was clipped by 0 bases and J by 0 bases, with 9 bases between them. The CDR3 has 15 amino acids. Germline CDR1 and CDR2: LGHNA and YNFKEQ.

V usage is TRBV15 and J usage is TRBJ2-2; no clear D. Germline V lookup: CDR1 LNHNV, CDR2 YYDKDF (reference sequence). Trimming left V 3 bases short and J 2 bases short, with 16 bases between. This CDR3 is 17 amino acids long. CDR3 amino acids: CATSRDWSALNTGELFF. As DNA, the CDR3 is TGTGCCACCAGCAGGGATTGGTCAGCACTTAACACCGGGGAGCTGTTTTTT.

This clonotype turned up a few times. The chain couples TRBV28 to TRBJ2-1; 10 bases map to TRBD2. The CDR3 length is 15 residues. V trimming: 8 bases; J trimming: 9 bases; junction bases outside the gene matches: 13. The germline CDR1 and CDR2 sequences are MDHEN and SYDVKM. The CDR3 nucleotides are TGTGCCAGCGGAACAAACCGAGGGACTAGCGCTGAGCAGTTCTTC. Protein product: CASGTNRGTSAEQFF.